This TCR beta chain was sequenced during a study of patients and donors after allogeneic stem cell transplantation (dated by TCRdb to the early 2020s). CDR1 SQVTM and CDR2 ANQGSEA are derived from the germline V gene. Clipping removes 8 bases from V and 3 bases from J, with 8 as the unmatched junction base count. The CDR3 contains 14 residues, cysteine and phenylalanine counted. The only DNA kept is the CDR3, 42 bases in frame from the first base. Library construction relied on RT-PCR. The sequencer listed for this sample is NextSeq 550. In TCRdb, the public reads were trimmed at Q25 with fastp and aligned with MiXCR, with productive beta chains retained. Rows are combined by CDR3 protein, so each entry shows the most common genes and DNA. The sample table contains some 960,000 distinct CDR3 sequences; only one count was recorded for roughly 18% of them. The ten largest account for 5.5% to 6.5% of the sample.

This clonotype was observed a handful of times. What this receptor recognizes is not known. Base qualities are not at hand, and no much larger clone is one base apart. The V gene is TRBV29-1 and the J gene is TRBJ2-1; 9 bases in the junction line up with TRBD1. Sequencing used blood, either unsorted or a sorted T cell fraction (not recorded which). This clonotype originated in a human donor who was either an allogeneic HSCT recipient or a stem cell or donor lymphocyte infusion donor (not recorded which). It is not recorded whose cells these are; they may come from a transplant donor. The CDR3 reads as follows: CSHLPGQGYNEQFF. The DNA sequence is as follows: TGCAGCCACCTGCCGGGACAGGGCTACAATGAGCAGTTCTTC.